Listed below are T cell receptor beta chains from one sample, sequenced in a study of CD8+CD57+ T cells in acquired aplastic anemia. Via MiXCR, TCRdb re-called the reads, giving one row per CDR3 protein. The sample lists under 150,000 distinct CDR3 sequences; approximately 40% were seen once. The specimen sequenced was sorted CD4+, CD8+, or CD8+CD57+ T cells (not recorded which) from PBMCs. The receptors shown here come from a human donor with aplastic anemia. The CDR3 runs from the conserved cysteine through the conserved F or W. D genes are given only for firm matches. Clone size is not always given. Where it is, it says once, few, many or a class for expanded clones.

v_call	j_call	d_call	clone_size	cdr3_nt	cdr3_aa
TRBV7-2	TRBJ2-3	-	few	TGTGCCAGCAGCTTAGCGGGACGGGGGGCTGGAGATACGCAGTATTTT	CASSLAGRGAGDTQYF
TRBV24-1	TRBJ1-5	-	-	TGTGCCACCAGTGATCCCTCGGGAGATCAGCCCCAGCATTTT	CATSDPSGDQPQHF
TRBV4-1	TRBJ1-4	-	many	TGCGCCAGCAGCCAAGGACAGATCGGCCTGGAAAAACTGTTTTTT	CASSQGQIGLEKLFF
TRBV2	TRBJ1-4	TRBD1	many	TGTGCCAGCACTACAACCGGGACAGGAGGTGAAAAACTGTTTTTT	CASTTTGTGGEKLFF
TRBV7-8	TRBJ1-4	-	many	TGTGCCAGCAGCACCCAGACGTCTCGTCGGTATAATGAAAAACTGTTTTTT	CASSTQTSRRYNEKLFF
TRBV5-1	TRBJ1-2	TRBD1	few	TGCGCCAGCAGCTTCGCGATTGGACAGGTCGTTAACTATGGCTACACCTTC	CASSFAIGQVVNYGYTF
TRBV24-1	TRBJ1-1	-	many	TGTGCCACCAGTCGGGGAGACACTGAAGCTTTCTTT	CATSRGDTEAFF
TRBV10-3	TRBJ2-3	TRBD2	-	TGTGCCATCAGTGGGGTAGCGGGGGCCTTCACAGATACGCAGTATTTT	CAISGVAGAFTDTQYF
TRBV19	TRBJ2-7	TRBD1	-	TGTGCCAGTAGTATTCTCCAGGGGGTTGGCTACGAGCAGTACTTC	CASSILQGVGYEQYF
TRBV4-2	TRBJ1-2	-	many	TGTGCCAGCAGCCAAGTCGACTATGGCTACACCTTC	CASSQVDYGYTF
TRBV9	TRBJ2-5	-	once	TGTGCCAGCAGCATGGGGGGAGAGACCCAGTACTTC	CASSMGGETQYF
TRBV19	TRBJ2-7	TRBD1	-	TGTGCCAGTAGTATTTTAGGACAGGGAGGCGAGCAGTACTTC	CASSILGQGGEQYF
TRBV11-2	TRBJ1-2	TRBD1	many	TGTGCCAGCAGCTTGGCAGGGGGCTTCCAAGGCTACACCTTC	CASSLAGGFQGYTF
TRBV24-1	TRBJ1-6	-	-	TGTGCCACCAGTGAAGGGCCTCGGGCACCCCTCCACTTT	CATSEGPRAPLHF
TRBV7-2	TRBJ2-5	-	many	TGTGCCAGCAGCTCCCAAATGGAGACCCAGTACTTC	CASSSQMETQYF
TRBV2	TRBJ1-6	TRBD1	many	TGTGCCAGCAGCCGCCCCGCCCTCGACAGGGAAAATTCACCCCTCCACTTT	CASSRPALDRENSPLHF
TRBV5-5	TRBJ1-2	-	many	TGTGCCAGCAGCTTCCCCGGGCAGGGCCCTATCGTTGGCTACACCTTC	CASSFPGQGPIVGYTF
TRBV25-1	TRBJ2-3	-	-	TGTGCCAGCAGTGAAATCAGCGCAGATACGCAGTATTTT	CASSEISADTQYF
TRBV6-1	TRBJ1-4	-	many	TGTGCCAGCAGACCGACAGGTACTCGAGAAAAACTGTTTTTT	CASRPTGTREKLFF
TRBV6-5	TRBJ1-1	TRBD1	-	TGTGCCAGCAGTAGAAGGACAGGGGGGGGCACTGAAGCTTTCTTT	CASSRRTGGGTEAFF
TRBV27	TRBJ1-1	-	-	TGTGCCAGTAGCAGGGGAGTAGGAACTGAAGCTTTCTTT	CASSRGVGTEAFF
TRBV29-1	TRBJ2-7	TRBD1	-	TGCAGCGCCAAGGACAGGGACAACTACGAGCAGTACTTC	CSAKDRDNYEQYF
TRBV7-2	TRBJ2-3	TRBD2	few	TGTGCCAGCAGCTTAGAAGGGACTAGCGGGGCGGGGAAGCAGTATTTT	CASSLEGTSGAGKQYF
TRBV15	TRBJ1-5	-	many	TGTGCCACCAGCAGAGATATTGAAAGGGGAGGTTGGCCCCAGCATTTT	CATSRDIERGGWPQHF
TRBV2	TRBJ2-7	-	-	TGTGCCAGCACCCCGGACAGTATCAGCTCCTACGAGCAGTACTTC	CASTPDSISSYEQYF
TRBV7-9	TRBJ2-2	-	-	TGTGCCAGCAGCTTAGCGCATTCCGGGGAGCTGTTTTTT	CASSLAHSGELFF
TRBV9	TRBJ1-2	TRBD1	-	TGTGCCAGCAGCGTAGAGGCAGGGGGGTCTAGCTATGGCTACACCTTC	CASSVEAGGSSYGYTF
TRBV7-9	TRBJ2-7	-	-	TGTGCCAGCAGCTTTGGTCTGGGGGCCTACGAGCAGTACTTC	CASSFGLGAYEQYF